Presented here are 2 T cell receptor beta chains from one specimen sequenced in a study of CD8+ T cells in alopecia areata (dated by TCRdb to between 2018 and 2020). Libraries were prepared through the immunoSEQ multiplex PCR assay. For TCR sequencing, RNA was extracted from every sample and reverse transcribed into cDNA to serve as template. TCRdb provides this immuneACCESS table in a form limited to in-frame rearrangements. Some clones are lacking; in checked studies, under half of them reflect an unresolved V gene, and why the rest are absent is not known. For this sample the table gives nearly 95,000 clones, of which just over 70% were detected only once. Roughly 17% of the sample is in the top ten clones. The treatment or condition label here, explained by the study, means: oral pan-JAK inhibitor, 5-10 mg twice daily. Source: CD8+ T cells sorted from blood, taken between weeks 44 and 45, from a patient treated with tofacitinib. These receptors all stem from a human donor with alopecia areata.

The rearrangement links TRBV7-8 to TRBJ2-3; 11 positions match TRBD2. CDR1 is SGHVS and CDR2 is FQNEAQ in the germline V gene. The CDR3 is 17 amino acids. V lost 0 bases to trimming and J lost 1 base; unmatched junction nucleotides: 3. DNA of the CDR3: TGTGCCAGCAGCTTAGCCTTTAGCGGGGGGGGCACAGATACGCAGTATTTT. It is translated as CASSLAFSGGGTDTQYF.

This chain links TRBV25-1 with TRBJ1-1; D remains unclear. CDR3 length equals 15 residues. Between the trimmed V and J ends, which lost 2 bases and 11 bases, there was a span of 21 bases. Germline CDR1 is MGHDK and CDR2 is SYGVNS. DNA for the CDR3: TGTGCCAGCAGTGAAGTGGAGGCAGGTCTAACCGGGGCTTTCTTT. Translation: CASSEVEAGLTGAFF.